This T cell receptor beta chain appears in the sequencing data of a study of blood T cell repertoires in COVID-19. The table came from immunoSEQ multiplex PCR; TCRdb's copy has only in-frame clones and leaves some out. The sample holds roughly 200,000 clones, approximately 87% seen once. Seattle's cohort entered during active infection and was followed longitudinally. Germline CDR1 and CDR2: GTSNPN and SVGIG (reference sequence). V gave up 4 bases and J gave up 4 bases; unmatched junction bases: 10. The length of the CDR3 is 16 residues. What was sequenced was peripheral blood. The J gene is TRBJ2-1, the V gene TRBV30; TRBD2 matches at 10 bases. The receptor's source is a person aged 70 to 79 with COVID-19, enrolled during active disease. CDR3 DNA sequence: TGTGCCTGGACTAGCGGGAGCGCTAACGGATACAATGAGCAGTTCTTC. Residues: CAWTSGSANGYNEQFF.